This T cell receptor beta chain was recorded in a study of cytomegalovirus exposure and HLA in healthy donors. PCR employed 60 Vbeta and 13 Jbeta primers. Profiling relied on immunoSEQ multiplex PCR, and the TCRdb table lists in-frame clones only, not all of them. Its clone listing holds 100,000 to 150,000 clones. The CDR3 runs 12 residues. With 8 bases removed from V and 11 bases from J, the gap between germline ends came to 18 bases. Germline V gene sequence: CDR1 SGHNT, CDR2 YENEEA. The clonotype was recovered from a man aged 40-49 years in good health and CMV-seronegative. The sequenced sample was PBMCs. V usage is TRBV11-3 and J usage is TRBJ2-5, with D possibly matching TRBD1 (7 bases). In DNA, the CDR3 is TGTGCCAGCGTACAGGGGACGGGGGAGCAGTACTTC. Its protein is CASVQGTGEQYF.